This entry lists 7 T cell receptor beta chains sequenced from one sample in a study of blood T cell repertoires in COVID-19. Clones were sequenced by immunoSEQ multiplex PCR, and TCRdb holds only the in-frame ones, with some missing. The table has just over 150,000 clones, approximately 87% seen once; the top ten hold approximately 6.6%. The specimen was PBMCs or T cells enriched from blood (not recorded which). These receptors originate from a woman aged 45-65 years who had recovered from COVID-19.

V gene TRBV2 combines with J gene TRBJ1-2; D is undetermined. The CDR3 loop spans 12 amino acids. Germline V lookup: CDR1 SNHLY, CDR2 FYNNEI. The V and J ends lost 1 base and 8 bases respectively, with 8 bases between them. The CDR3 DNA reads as TGTGCCAGCAGTGAAGGACGCGGGGGCTACACCTTC. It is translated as CASSEGRGGYTF.

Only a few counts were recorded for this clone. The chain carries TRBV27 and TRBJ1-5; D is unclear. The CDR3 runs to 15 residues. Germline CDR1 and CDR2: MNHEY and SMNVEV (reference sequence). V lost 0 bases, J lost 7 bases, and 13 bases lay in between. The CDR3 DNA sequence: TGTGCCAGCAGTTTATCCGGTCGCCTCAACCAGCCCCAGCATTTT. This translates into CASSLSGRLNQPQHF.

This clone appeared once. The CDR3 DNA sequence: TGTGCCAGCAGCCCCGCCACTAGCCTGGGAGAGACCCAGTACTTC. This encodes CASSPATSLGETQYF. The rearrangement links TRBV11-3 to TRBJ2-5, with D possibly TRBD2 on 6 matching bases. Germline CDR1 SGHNT, CDR2 YENEEA. Deletions cut 5 bases from V and 4 bases from J, with 17 bases between. The CDR3 is 15 amino acids.

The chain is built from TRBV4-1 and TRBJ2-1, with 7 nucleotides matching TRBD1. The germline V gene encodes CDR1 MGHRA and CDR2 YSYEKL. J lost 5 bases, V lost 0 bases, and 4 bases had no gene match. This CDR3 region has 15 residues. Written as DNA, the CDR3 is TGCGCCAGCAGCCAAGATGGTCAGGGGGACAATGAGCAGTTCTTC. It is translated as CASSQDGQGDNEQFF.

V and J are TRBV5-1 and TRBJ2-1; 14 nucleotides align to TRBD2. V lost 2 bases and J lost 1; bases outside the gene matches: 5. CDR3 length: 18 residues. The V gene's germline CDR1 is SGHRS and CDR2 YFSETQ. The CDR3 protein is CASSFGTSGGRSYNEQFF. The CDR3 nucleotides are TGCGCCAGCAGCTTCGGGACTAGCGGGGGTAGATCCTACAATGAGCAGTTCTTC. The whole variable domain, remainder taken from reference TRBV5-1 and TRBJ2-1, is KAGVTQTPRYLIKTRGQQVTLSCSPISGHRSVSWYQQTPGQGLQFLFEYFSETQRNKGNFPGRFSGRQFSNSRSEMNVSTLELGDSALYLCASSFGTSGGRSYNEQFFGPGTRLTVL.

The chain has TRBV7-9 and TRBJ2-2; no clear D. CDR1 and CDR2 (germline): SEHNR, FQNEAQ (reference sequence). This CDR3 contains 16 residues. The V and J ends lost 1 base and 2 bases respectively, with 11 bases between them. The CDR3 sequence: CASSLVQKSNTGELFF. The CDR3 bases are TGTGCCAGCAGCTTAGTACAGAAATCCAACACCGGGGAGCTGTTTTTT.

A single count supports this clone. CDR3 in amino acids: CATSFRTGNGYTF. CDR3 DNA sequence: TGTGCCACCAGCTTCCGCACAGGGAATGGCTACACCTTC. V is TRBV15 and J is TRBJ1-2, with D possibly being TRBD1 (6 bases). Germline values: CDR1 LNHNV, CDR2 YYDKDF (reference sequence). Trimming removed 5 bases at V and 6 bases at J, with 13 bases between. The CDR3 is 13 residues long.